This is a list of T cell receptor beta chains from one sample in a study of shared clonotypes between healthy human individuals. Clones were read by immunoSEQ multiplex PCR, and TCRdb kept only the in-frame ones, dropping some. The table includes hundreds of thousands of clones, roughly 98% detected once. Sequencing was done on a sample of naive CD8+ T cells sorted from blood. The receptors come from a man aged 30-40 years in good health. The CDR3 runs from the conserved cysteine through the conserved F or W.

TRBV2,TRBJ2-7,CASSGGQGMREQYF
TRBV6-5,TRBJ2-7,CASSYKTVGGEQYF
TRBV19,TRBJ1-1,CASSPSDGNTEAFF
TRBV7-2,TRBJ2-7,CASSRTGNEQYF
TRBV29-1,TRBJ1-3,CSVTGQENRSGNTIYF
TRBV5-6,TRBJ2-1,CASSFSALWERNEQFF
TRBV7-2,TRBJ1-5,CASSSMNQPQHF
TRBV29-1,TRBJ2-3,CSVNGLPAKGTDTQYF
TRBV28,TRBJ2-3,CASHTIINRGRPDTQYF
TRBV2,TRBJ2-7,CASREGLAVGEQYF
TRBV29-1,TRBJ2-7,CSAVALGRHEQYF
TRBV19,TRBJ2-1,CASNIAGNTYNEQFF
TRBV27,TRBJ2-1,CASWQVGVPNEQFF
TRBV28,TRBJ1-2,CASSARITYYGYTF
TRBV7-9,TRBJ2-1,CASSGRTSGNEQFF
TRBV5-6,TRBJ2-1,CASSSAGLGYNEQFF
TRBV7-9,TRBJ2-7,CASSHWGAQTTYEQYF
TRBV27,TRBJ2-5,CASSPRTSGSGGLETQYF
TRBV6-5,TRBJ2-1,CASSYSGDHSYNEQFF
TRBV27,TRBJ2-7,CASSLTGAPYEQYF
TRBV5-4,TRBJ2-7,CASSFTSSAEQYF
TRBV28,TRBJ2-7,CASSDGGDEQYF
TRBV2,TRBJ2-7,CATTKGFYEQYF
TRBV19,TRBJ2-7,CASSFRGGYEQYF
TRBV28,TRBJ1-2,CASSLADRVSANYGYTF
TRBV23-1,TRBJ1-3,CASSQSSDFSGNTIYF
TRBV19,TRBJ2-3,CASRDPHSTDTQYF
TRBV7-9,TRBJ2-1,CASSFLDDGQPHNEQFF
TRBV15,TRBJ2-2,CATSRGRWQLNTGELFF
TRBV14,TRBJ2-7,CASSQAPPWAGSYEQYF
TRBV7-9,TRBJ1-1,CASSGGQGWNTEAFF
TRBV4-1,TRBJ2-1,CASSQVGAPPGISYNEQFF
TRBV9,TRBJ2-1,CASSVVADEQFF
TRBV10-1,TRBJ1-1,CASSPRENTEAFF
TRBV7-8,TRBJ2-2,CASSLVWGGNTGELFF
TRBV11-2,TRBJ2-7,CASSSLFARAAISYEQYF
TRBV11-2,TRBJ2-7,CASSFLNEQYF